The clone carrying this T cell receptor beta chain was seen more than once but under ten times. Its antigen is unknown. The sample is drawn from a study of response to subunit inactivated influenza vaccine. The study, taken as a whole, reports: Only a handful of new T cells, the authors suggested, are recruited with each seasonal influenza vaccination.

Germline values: CDR1 SEHNR, CDR2 FQNEAQ (reference sequence). Trimming pared 6 bases from V and 0 bases from J, leaving 8 bases between. The CDR3 covers 13 residues. TCRdb redid the calling of the RT-PCR reads with MiXCR, one entry per CDR3 protein. This table has more than 450,000 distinct CDR3 sequences, around 8% appearing once. The TCR was taken from a man aged 50 to 69 who received an inactivated influenza vaccine. The sample in question was PBMCs from blood, obtained around 25 months after vaccination. The V gene is TRBV7-9, the J gene TRBJ1-1; weak D call: TRBD1 (5 bases). The CDR3 is CASRLDMNTEAFF. In DNA form, the CDR3 reads TGTGCCAGCAGACTGGACATGAACACTGAAGCTTTCTTT.